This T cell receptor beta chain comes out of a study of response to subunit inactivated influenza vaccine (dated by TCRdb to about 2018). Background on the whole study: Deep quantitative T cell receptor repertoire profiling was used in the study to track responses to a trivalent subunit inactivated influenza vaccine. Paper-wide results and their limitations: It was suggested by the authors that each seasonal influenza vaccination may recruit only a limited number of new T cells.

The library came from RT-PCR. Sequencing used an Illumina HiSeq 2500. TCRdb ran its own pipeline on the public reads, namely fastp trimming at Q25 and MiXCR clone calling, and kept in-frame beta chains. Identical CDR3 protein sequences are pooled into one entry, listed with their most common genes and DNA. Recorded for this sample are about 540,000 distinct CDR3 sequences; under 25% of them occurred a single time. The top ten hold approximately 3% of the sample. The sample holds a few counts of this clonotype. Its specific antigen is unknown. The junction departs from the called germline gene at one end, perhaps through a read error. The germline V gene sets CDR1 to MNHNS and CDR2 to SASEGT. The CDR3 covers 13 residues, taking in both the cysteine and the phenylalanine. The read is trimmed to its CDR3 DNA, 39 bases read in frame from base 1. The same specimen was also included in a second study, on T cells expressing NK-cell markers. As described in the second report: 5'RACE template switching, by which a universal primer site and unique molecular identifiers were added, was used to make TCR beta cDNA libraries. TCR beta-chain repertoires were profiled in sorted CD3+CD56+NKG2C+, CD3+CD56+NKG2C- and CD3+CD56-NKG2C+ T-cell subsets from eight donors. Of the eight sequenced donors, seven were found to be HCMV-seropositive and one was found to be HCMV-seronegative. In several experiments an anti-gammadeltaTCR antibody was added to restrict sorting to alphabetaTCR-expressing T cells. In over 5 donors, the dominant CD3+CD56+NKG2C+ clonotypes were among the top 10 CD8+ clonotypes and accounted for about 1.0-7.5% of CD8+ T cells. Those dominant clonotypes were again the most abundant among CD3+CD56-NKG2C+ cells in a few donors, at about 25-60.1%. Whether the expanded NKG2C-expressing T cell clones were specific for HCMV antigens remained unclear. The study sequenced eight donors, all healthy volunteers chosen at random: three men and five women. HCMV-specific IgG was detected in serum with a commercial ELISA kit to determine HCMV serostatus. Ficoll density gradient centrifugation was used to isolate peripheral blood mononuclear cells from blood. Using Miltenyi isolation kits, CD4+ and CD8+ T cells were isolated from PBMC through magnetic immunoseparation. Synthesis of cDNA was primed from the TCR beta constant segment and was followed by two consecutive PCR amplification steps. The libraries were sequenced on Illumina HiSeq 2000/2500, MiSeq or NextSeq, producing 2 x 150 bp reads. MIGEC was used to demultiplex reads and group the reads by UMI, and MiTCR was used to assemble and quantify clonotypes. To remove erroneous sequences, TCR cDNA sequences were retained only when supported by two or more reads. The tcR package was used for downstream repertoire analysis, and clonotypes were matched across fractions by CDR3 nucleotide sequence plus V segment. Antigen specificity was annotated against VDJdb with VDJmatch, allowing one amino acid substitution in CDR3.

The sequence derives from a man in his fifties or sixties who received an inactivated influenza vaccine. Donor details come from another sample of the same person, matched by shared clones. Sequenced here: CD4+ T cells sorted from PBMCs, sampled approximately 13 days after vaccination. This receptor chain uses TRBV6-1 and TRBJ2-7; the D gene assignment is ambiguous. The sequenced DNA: TGTGCCAGCACCCCAGACACCTCCCACGAGCAGTACTTC. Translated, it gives CASTPDTSHEQYF.